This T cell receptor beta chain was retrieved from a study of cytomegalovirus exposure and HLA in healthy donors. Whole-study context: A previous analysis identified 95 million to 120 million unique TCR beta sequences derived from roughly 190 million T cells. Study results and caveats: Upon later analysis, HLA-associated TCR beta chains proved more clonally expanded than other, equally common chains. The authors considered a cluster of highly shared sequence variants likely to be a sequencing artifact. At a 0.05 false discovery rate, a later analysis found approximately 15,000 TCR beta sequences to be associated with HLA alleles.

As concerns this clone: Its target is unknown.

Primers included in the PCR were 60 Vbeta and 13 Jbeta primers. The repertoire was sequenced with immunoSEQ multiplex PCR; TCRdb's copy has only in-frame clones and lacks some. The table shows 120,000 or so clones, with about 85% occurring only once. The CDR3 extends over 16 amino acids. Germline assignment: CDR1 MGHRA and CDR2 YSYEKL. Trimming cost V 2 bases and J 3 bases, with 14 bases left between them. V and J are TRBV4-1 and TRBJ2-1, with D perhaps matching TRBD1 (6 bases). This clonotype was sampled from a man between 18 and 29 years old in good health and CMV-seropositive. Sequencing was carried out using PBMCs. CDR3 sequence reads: CASSQTFTGYYNEQFF. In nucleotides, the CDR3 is TGCGCCAGCAGCCAAACCTTTACAGGGTACTACAATGAGCAGTTCTTC.